The present entry profiles one TCR beta chain with its context. Its cognate antigen is unknown. The record originates from a study of shared clonotypes between healthy human individuals. Study results and limitations: An effect of sequencing depth on clonotype sharing among donors was expected.

Here immunoSEQ multiplex PCR was the method, and the copy in TCRdb shows in-frame clones only, minus some. This sample carries around 2,000,000 clones, about 95% of them seen once, and the ten largest clones take roughly 1%. Per the germline V gene, CDR1 is SGHTS and CDR2 is YDEGEE. The CDR3 length is 16 residues. With 4 bases removed from V and 3 bases from J, the gap between germline ends came to 20 bases. CD45RO-negative, CCR7-selected cells formed the naive CD8 fraction, which excluded terminally differentiated effector memory CD45RA+ cells. The chain is built from TRBV5-8 and TRBJ2-7, with D tentatively TRBD1 (6 bases). The sample consisted of naive CD8+ T cells sorted from blood. The receptor's source is a man aged 18 to 30 in good health. CDR3 sequence: CASSTHRDLIGYEQYF. In DNA form, the CDR3 reads TGTGCCAGCAGCACTCACAGGGACCTAATAGGCTACGAGCAGTACTTC. The full variable domain, its missing parts supplied by reference TRBV5-8 and TRBJ2-7, is EAGVTQSPTHLIKTRGQQATLRCSPISGHTSVYWYQQALGLGLQFLLWYDEGEERNRGNFPPRFSGRQFPNYSSELNVNALELEDSALYLCASSTHRDLIGYEQYFGPGTRLTVT.